Below, 19 T cell receptor beta chains from the same sample are listed, as sequenced in a study of blood T cells in healthy people across ages. It was with a sample-barcoded 5' primer and a J-beta primer mix that a second PCR of about 6 to 12 cycles was run. Each CDR3 protein is one row after TCRdb ran MiXCR on the 5' RACE reads. The table has 1 million to 1.2 million distinct CDR3 sequences, less than 45% seen once. The source material was blood. These receptors were obtained from a man aged 18 to 35 in good health.

This sequence joins TRBV5-1 and TRBJ1-4; TRBD1 might be the D (6 bases). This CDR3 is 14 amino acids long. Trimming shortened V by 3 bases and J by 5 bases, and 11 bases separated the two germline ends. CDR1 SGHRS and CDR2 YFSETQ come from the germline V gene. The CDR3 sequence: CASSSGASNEKLFF. CDR3 DNA: TGCGCCAGCAGCTCGGGGGCGTCAAATGAAAAACTGTTTTTT.

This clonotype was counted a few times. V gene TRBV20-1 combines with J gene TRBJ2-5; 8 nucleotides match TRBD2. Germline assignment: CDR1 DFQATT and CDR2 SNEGSKA (reference sequence). This CDR3 region has 15 residues. The CDR3 loop is CSPSGSSGPLETQYF. The CDR3 DNA reads TGCAGCCCCTCGGGCTCTAGCGGGCCTCTAGAGACCCAGTACTTC.

This clonotype has ten or more counts. The rearrangement joins TRBV14 to TRBJ1-4; D is unresolved. Germline CDR1 is SGHDN and CDR2 is FVKESK. Trimming removed 0 bases from V and 8 bases from J, with 1 base in between. The CDR3 totals 11 residues. CDR3 sequence (DNA): TGTGCCAGCAGCCAAGAAGAAAAACTGTTTTTT. This translates into CASSQEEKLFF.

In its sample, this clonotype was seen a few times. This rearrangement joins TRBV20-1 to TRBJ2-7; D call uncertain. V was cut by 0 bases and J by 0 bases, with 9 bases left in between. This CDR3 is 14 amino acids long. Germline assignment: CDR1 DFQATT and CDR2 SNEGSKA (reference sequence). Here the CDR3 reads CSARENAHSYEQYF. CDR3 in DNA: TGCAGTGCTAGAGAAAACGCCCACTCCTACGAGCAGTACTTC.

This clonotype appeared a single time. The chain has TRBV6-2 or TRBV6-3 and TRBJ2-7; D is undetermined. CDR1 is MNHEY, CDR2 SVGEGT, per germline. V dropped 6 bases and J dropped 1 base, with 13 bases sitting between them. This CDR3 has 14 residues. This CDR3 is CASSLRVLSYEQYF. The CDR3 coding sequence is TGTGCCAGCAGCCTCAGAGTTTTATCCTACGAGCAGTACTTC.

This clonotype has a handful of counts. The chain combines TRBV5-6 with TRBJ1-6; D remains ambiguous. Trimming removed 2 bases at V and 8 bases at J, with 5 bases between. Germline assignment: CDR1 SGHDT and CDR2 YYEEEE. This CDR3 is 12 amino acids long. CDR3 nucleotide sequence: TGTGCCAGCAGCTTACTTCATTCACCCCTCCACTTT. This encodes CASSLLHSPLHF. Based on the CDR3 plus reference TRBV5-6 and TRBJ1-6, the full variable domain is DAGVTQSPTHLIKTRGQQVTLRCSPKSGHDTVSWYQQALGQGPQFIFQYYEEEERQRGNFPDRFSGHQFPNYSSELNVNALLLGDSALYLCASSLLHSPLHFGNGTRLTVT.

The chain joins TRBV11-2 to TRBJ1-2, with D possibly being TRBD1 (5 bases). Germline V CDR1 and CDR2: SGHAT, FQNNGV. The CDR3 loop spans 16 amino acids. The V end lost 0 bases, the J end lost 2 bases, and 13 bases lay between the germline ends. The CDR3 spells CASSLDSQGYNYGYTF. The CDR3 coding sequence is TGTGCCAGCAGCTTAGATAGCCAGGGATACAACTATGGCTACACCTTC.

This rearrangement joins TRBV20-1 to TRBJ1-5, with TRBD1 as a possible D gene (5 bases). The CDR3 covers 15 residues. Germline CDR1 DFQATT, CDR2 SNEGSKA (reference sequence). Deletions cut 3 bases from V and 7 bases from J, with 19 bases between. The CDR3 reads CSARKDSRLDQPQHF. In nucleotides, the CDR3 is TGCAGTGCTAGGAAAGACAGCCGCCTTGACCAGCCCCAGCATTTT.

A few counts support this clonotype. V usage is TRBV5-5 and J usage is TRBJ2-3; D tentatively reads TRBD1 or TRBD2 (5 bases each). The germline V and J ends were trimmed by 3 bases and 1 base, with 15 bases remaining between them. Germline CDR1 and CDR2: SGHKS and YYEKEE (reference sequence). The CDR3 sequence is 16 residues long. DNA of the CDR3: TGTGCCAGCAGCTGGCCTGGGGGATGGGGCACAGATACGCAGTATTTT. Translating it yields CASSWPGGWGTDTQYF. The full variable domain, rest sourced from reference TRBV5-5 and TRBJ2-3, is DAGVTQSPTHLIKTRGQQVTLRCSPISGHKSVSWYQQVLGQGPQFIFQYYEKEERGRGNFPDRFSARQFPNYSSELNVNALLLGDSALYLCASSWPGGWGTDTQYFGPGTRLTVL.

Points on this clonotype: Germline is not matched at one junction end, which may reflect a read error. The chain combines TRBV6-6 with TRBJ1-2; TRBD1 aligns across 11 bases. This CDR3 region has 14 residues. Germline lookup yields CDR1 MNHNY and CDR2 SVGAGI (reference sequence). The CDR3 nucleotides are TGTGCCAGCAGTCACTCCGGGACAGGGGGTGGCTACACCTTC. Residues: CASSHSGTGGGYTF.

The chain couples TRBV10-3 to TRBJ2-7; D might be TRBD2 (6 bases). The CDR3 contains 15 residues. Per the germline V gene, CDR1 is ENHRY and CDR2 is SYGVKD. Trimming removed 4 bases at V and 0 bases at J, with 13 bases between. The DNA for the CDR3 is TGTGCCATCAGTGGTGCCGGGACTTACTCCTACGAGCAGTACTTC. Translating gives CAISGAGTYSYEQYF.

This chain connects TRBV5-1 to TRBJ2-7, with 9 bases fitting TRBD1. Losses at the gene ends were 3 bases for V and 3 bases for J; bases not matched to a gene: 4. Germline V CDR1 and CDR2: SGHRS, YFSETQ. CDR3 size: 14 residues. The CDR3 DNA sequence: TGCGCCAGCAGCTCAACAGGGGGCATCTACGAGCAGTACTTC. Protein: CASSSTGGIYEQYF.

As for this clonotype: A single base separates this from a much larger clone, so it may be a read error. The chain recombines TRBV29-1 with TRBJ2-5; 8 positions agree with TRBD1. CDR3 length: 16 amino acids. Germline assignment: CDR1 SQVTM and CDR2 ANQGSEA. Trimming took 3 bases from V and 1 from J; bases not matched to a gene: 10. For the CDR3, the DNA is TGCAGCGTTGACTTTAGGCGGACAGGGCTCCAAGAGACCCAGTACTTC. Its translation: CSVDFRRTGLQETQYF.

This clonotype has only a few counts. The rearrangement links TRBV6-2 or TRBV6-3 to TRBJ2-7; perhaps TRBD2 as D (6 bases). Germline V lookup: CDR1 MNHEY, CDR2 SVGEGT. Trimming took off 7 bases at V and 6 bases at J, with 22 bases between the two ends. The CDR3 runs to 15 residues. The CDR3 DNA reads as TGTGCCAGCAAACACCGGGGGAATAAAGATTCCGAGCAGTACTTC. Residues: CASKHRGNKDSEQYF.

V and J are TRBV6-1 and TRBJ1-5, with D maybe TRBD1 (5 bases). The CDR3 sequence is 14 residues long. The ends were cut back, 4 bases at V and 6 bases at J, with 13 bases in the middle. Germline assignment: CDR1 MNHNS and CDR2 SASEGT. The CDR3 DNA is TGTGCCAGCAGTGCGGGACTGCGGGGTCAGCCCCAGCATTTT. It specifies CASSAGLRGQPQHF.

The chain is built from TRBV27 and TRBJ1-1; no clear D gene. Germline-derived CDR1 and CDR2 are MNHEY and SMNVEV (reference sequence). V lost 5 bases, J lost 1 base, and 17 bases lay in between. The CDR3 contains 16 residues. The CDR3 loop reads CASSPRLWTENTEAFF. Here the CDR3 DNA reads TGTGCCAGCAGTCCACGACTTTGGACCGAGAACACTGAAGCTTTCTTT.

As for this clonotype: The junction departs from the called germline gene at one end, perhaps through a read error. The rearrangement uses TRBV9 and TRBJ1-4; TRBD1 matches at 11 bases. Per germline, CDR1 SGDLS and CDR2 YYNGEE. This CDR3 region has 15 residues. The CDR3 coding sequence is TGTGCCAACAGCGTAGGTGGGACAGGGGGGGAAAAACTGTTTTTT. This translates into CANSVGGTGGEKLFF.

This clonotype came up a few times. This chain uses TRBV6-5 with TRBJ1-5, with D hard to call. The CDR3 spans 13 residues. Trimming left V 0 bases short and J 5 bases short, with 5 bases between. In germline, CDR1 is MNHEY, CDR2 SVGAGI. The CDR3 DNA is TGTGCCAGCAGTTACTCGGCCGATCAGCCCCAGCATTTT. It encodes CASSYSADQPQHF.

The sample holds a few counts of this clonotype. V gene TRBV12-5 combines with J gene TRBJ1-5; D call uncertain. The V end lost 8 bases, the J end lost 3 bases, and 14 bases lay between the germline ends. The CDR3 runs 14 residues. Germline values: CDR1 LGHNT, CDR2 FRNRAP. CDR3 region: CASSVARINQPQHF. CDR3 DNA sequence: TGTGCTAGTAGCGTAGCGAGGATCAATCAGCCCCAGCATTTT.